This T cell receptor beta chain was recorded in a study of Tregs in tolerant kidney transplant recipients (dated by TCRdb to the late 2010s). In terms of the full investigation: The study applied TCRbeta sequencing to find donor-specific regulatory T cells before combined kidney and bone marrow transplantation and then followed those same cells after transplant. TCRbeta repertoire sequencing was used in a few healthy controls to compare several ways of expanding Tregs specific for an allogeneic donor.

Spanning cysteine to phenylalanine, the CDR3 consists of 17 amino acids. Solely the CDR3 DNA is kept, with 51 bases framed from the first base. CDR1 and CDR2 (MGHRA, YSYEKL) derive from the germline V gene. V ends up 1 base short and J 7 bases short, with an unmatched junction base count of 10. Thawed PBMCs were FACS-sorted into unstimulated Tregs (CD4+CD25+CD127-), CD4+ non-Tregs (CD4+CD25-), CD4 cells and CD8 cells. Blood from healthy controls was obtained either as purchased buffy coats or from healthy volunteers. Healthy control blood was separated into PBMCs by Ficoll density gradient and cryopreserved, and patient PBMCs were collected both before and after transplant. Broad study findings and their caveats: Because the study included only a small number of patients, the results must be confirmed in larger populations and under other immunosuppression protocols. Biological reproducibility was not directly assessed, although technical replication error appeared to be minimal. The most biologically relevant and donor-specific TCRbeta repertoire appeared to be identified by expanding Tregs with activated donor B cells.

About this clone: Its antigen specificity is not known. Per-nucleotide qualities are absent, and no much larger clonotype sits a single base away.

For TCRbeta CDR3 sequencing, genomic DNA from the sorted cells was extracted using the QIAGEN DNeasy Blood and Tissue Kit. High-throughput TCRbeta CDR3 sequencing was carried out commercially through immunoSEQ, with PCR amplification with bias correction and internal controls included. Per the authors' processing: A unique productive TCRbeta sequence was defined by the CDR3 nucleotide sequence when primers matched, and otherwise by the CDR3 amino acid sequence together with the Vbeta and Jbeta genes. Sorting error was corrected by removing sequences shared between sorted populations at a frequency ratio of 2:1 or less, and the remaining shared sequences were assigned to the higher population. Donor-reactive sequences were defined as at least 5-fold expanded in CFSE-low cells versus unstimulated cells, with frequency of at least 0.01% in CFSE-low cells. Repertoire divergence was quantified by Jensen-Shannon divergence calculated from the top 100 TCRbeta sequences ranked by frequency. When a sample had multiple sequencing runs, each run was corrected for sorting error separately and the runs were then pooled. TCRdb limited this immuneACCESS table to in-frame rearrangements with V and J called. A share of clones is missing; checked studies link under half to unresolved V genes, and the rest is unexplained. V, J and clone size are taken as reported in that table, and D and trimming were inferred from the DNA itself. This sample has more than 95,000 clones in its table, and roughly 92% of those were observed once. Over 0.5% of the sample goes to the ten largest clones.

This TCR derives from a human donor in good health. The sequence links TRBV4-1 to TRBJ2-3; TRBD2 aligns with 11 central bases. The sample consisted of CD4+ T cells from blood. The nucleotides are TGCGCCAGCAGCCAAGCTTGGCTAGCGGGGGGTCGGAATACGCAGTATTTT. It codes for CASSQAWLAGGRNTQYF.